The present T cell receptor (beta chain) was sequenced within a study of long-term antiretroviral therapy in people with HIV. Turning to the study itself: Sampling started about a decade before the 2015 immediate-ART recommendation.

In germline, CDR1 is MGHRA, CDR2 YSYEKL. Germline trimming cut 0 bases from V and 3 bases from J; bases unmatched to any gene: 7. The CDR3 sequence is 17 residues long. immunoSEQ v3.0 was run at survey level. Measured with immunoSEQ multiplex PCR; TCRdb has only the in-frame clones, and not every one. The sample consists of over 9,500 clones, roughly 70% of them appearing once. Each sample contained 1-10 million cryopreserved PBMC, thawed before DNA extraction. This TCR was sampled from a man in his forties with HIV. Sample: unsorted PBMCs, taken 1.8 years before starting antiretroviral therapy. This chain connects TRBV4-1 to TRBJ2-1, with 8 bases aligning to TRBD2. The CDR3 DNA reads as TGCGCCAGCAGCCAAGATCACGAGCGGGGGTTCTACAATGAGCAGTTCTTC. Protein: CASSQDHERGFYNEQFF.